This entry concerns a single T cell receptor beta chain. The target antigen is unknown. A junction boundary mismatches the germline segment, possibly from a read error. Methods used by the authors: Pooled conventional T cells gave 95,000 to 110,000 patient and some 140,000 donor TCRbeta sequences. Profiled with immunoSEQ multiplex PCR; TCRdb holds only in-frame clones, not every one. The V and J calls and the clone size are those of that table, but D and trimming were determined from the DNA. The repertoire has some 25,000 clones, roughly 97% of them found once; the top ten carry around 0.19%. This entry comes from a study of B cell selection in AIRE deficiency. Broader study findings: Shared Treg sequences had shorter CDR3s, biased toward rearrangements with few non-templated insertions.

The sorted conventional CD4 T cells were gated as CD4+CD127+. CDR3 length: 15 amino acids. Germline V gives CDR1 MNHNS, CDR2 SASEGT. This chain links TRBV6-1 with TRBJ2-2; D is possibly TRBD2 (6 bases). The sample taken for sequencing was conventional CD4+ T cells sorted from PBMCs. The clonotype was recovered from a human donor with AIRE deficiency. CDR3 coding DNA: TGTGTCAGCAGGCGCGGGACGGCGAACACCGGGGAGCTGTTTTTT. Residues: CVSRRGTANTGELFF.